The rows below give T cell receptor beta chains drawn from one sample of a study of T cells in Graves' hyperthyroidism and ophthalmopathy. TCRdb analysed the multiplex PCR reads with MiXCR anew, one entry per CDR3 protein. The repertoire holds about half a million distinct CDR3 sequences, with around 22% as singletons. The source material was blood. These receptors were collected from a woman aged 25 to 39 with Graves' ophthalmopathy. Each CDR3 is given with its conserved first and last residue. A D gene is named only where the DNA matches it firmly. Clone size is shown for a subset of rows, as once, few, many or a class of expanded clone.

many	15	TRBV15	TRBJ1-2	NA	TGTGCCACCAGCAGAGATCCTGGGCAGCTCTATGGCTACACCTTC	CATSRDPGQLYGYTF
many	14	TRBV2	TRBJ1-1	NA	TGTGCCAGCAGTGTGATGGGAGGAGTAACTGAAGCTTTCTTT	CASSVMGGVTEAFF
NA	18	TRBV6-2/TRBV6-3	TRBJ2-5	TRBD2	TGTGCCAGCAGTTATACAAGAGGACTAGCGGGGGAGCAAGAGACCCAGTACTTC	CASSYTRGLAGEQETQYF
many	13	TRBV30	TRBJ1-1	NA	TGTGCCTGGACCGATTTCAGGGGAACTGAAGCTTTCTTT	CAWTDFRGTEAFF
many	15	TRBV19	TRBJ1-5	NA	TGTGCCAGTAGCCGCCTCGACAGCGTCAATCAGCCCCAGCATTTT	CASSRLDSVNQPQHF
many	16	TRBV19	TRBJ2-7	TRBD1	TGTGCCAGTAGTACTCCTGGACAGGGGGAAAACTACGAGCAGTACTTC	CASSTPGQGENYEQYF
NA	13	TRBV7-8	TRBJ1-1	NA	TGTGCCAGCAGCTCCAGACTTGCCGTTGAAGCTTTCTTT	CASSSRLAVEAFF
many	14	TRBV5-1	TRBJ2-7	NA	TGCGCCAGCAGCTCGGTGGACGAGGGGAACGGGCAGTACTTC	CASSSVDEGNGQYF
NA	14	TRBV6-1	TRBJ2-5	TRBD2	TGTGCCAGCGCAGGACTAGCGGGGTTAGAGACCCAGTACTTC	CASAGLAGLETQYF
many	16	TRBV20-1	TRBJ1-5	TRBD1	TGCAGTGCTGCTGGGACAGGGATGGAGAGCAATCAGCCCCAGCATTTT	CSAAGTGMESNQPQHF
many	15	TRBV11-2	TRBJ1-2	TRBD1	TGTGCCAGCAGCCTCCTAGGGGGCATGAACTATGGCTACACCTTC	CASSLLGGMNYGYTF
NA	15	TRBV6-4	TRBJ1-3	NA	TGTGCCAGCAGACGCGCGCAATTAGGTGGAAACACCATATATTTT	CASRRAQLGGNTIYF
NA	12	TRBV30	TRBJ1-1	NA	TGTGCCGGCGACAGGCTGACCACTGAAGCTTTCTTT	CAGDRLTTEAFF
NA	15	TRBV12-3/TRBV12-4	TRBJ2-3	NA	TGTGCCAGCAGTGATCTTCGACTAGGAGGCGATACGCAGTATTTT	CASSDLRLGGDTQYF
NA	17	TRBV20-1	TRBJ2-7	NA	TGCAGTGCTCTCCCCCTGGGGGGAGGTCCCTCCCCATACGAGCAGTACTTC	CSALPLGGGPSPYEQYF
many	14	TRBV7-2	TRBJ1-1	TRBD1	TGTGCCAGCAGCCTCCGGACAGGGAGTTTAGAAGCTTTCTTT	CASSLRTGSLEAFF
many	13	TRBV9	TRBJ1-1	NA	TGTGCCAGCAGCGCCCGAATGAACACTGAAGCTTTCTTT	CASSARMNTEAFF
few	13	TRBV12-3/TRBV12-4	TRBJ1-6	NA	TGTGCCAGCAGTTTTTGGGGCGGGTCACCCCTCCACTTT	CASSFWGGSPLHF
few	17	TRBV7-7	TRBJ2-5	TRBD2	TGTGCTAGCAGCAAGTCGGGACTAGCGGGGGGAACAGAGACCCAGTACTTC	CASSKSGLAGGTETQYF
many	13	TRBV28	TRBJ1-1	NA	TGCGCCAGCAGCTTCGGGGGCGACACTGAAGCTTTCTTT	CASSFGGDTEAFF
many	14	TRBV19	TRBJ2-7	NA	TGTGCCAGTAGTTACGAGGACAAGTCCTACGAGCAGTACTTC	CASSYEDKSYEQYF
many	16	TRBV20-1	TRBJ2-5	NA	TGCAGTGCTAGTTGGGCGAGAGGTGATTTAGAAGAGACCCAGTACTTC	CSASWARGDLEETQYF
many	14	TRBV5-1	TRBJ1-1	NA	TGCGCCAGCAGCTTGGAGGGAATAGCGACTGAAGCTTTCTTT	CASSLEGIATEAFF
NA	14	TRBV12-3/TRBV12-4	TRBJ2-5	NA	TGTGCCACCACCCGTGGGGGACTGAGGGAGACCCAGTACTTC	CATTRGGLRETQYF
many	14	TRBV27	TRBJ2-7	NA	TGTGCCAGCAGTTCCCAAGCGGACGGCTACGAGCAGTACTTC	CASSSQADGYEQYF
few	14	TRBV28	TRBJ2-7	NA	TGTGCCAGCAGTTTGGAGGGGCCATCCTACGAGCAGTACTTC	CASSLEGPSYEQYF
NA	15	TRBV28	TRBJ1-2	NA	TGTGCCAGCAGTGAACCCCAGCGGCCCGCTGGTGGCTACACCTTC	CASSEPQRPAGGYTF
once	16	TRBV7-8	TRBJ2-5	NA	TGTGCCAGCAGCCCGTCGAGGCCCCCGTACCAGGAGACCCAGTACTTC	CASSPSRPPYQETQYF
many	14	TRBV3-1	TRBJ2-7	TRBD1	TGTGCCAGCAGCCAAGAAGGGACAGGCAACGAGCAGTACTTC	CASSQEGTGNEQYF
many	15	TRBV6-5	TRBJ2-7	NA	TGTGCCAGCAGTTATGGGCAGGGGTTTGGGTACGAGCAGTACTTC	CASSYGQGFGYEQYF
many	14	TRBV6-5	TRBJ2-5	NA	TGTGCCAGCAGTTACTCGACCGGACAAGAGACCCAGTACTTC	CASSYSTGQETQYF
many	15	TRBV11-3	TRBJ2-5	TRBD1	TGTGCCAGCAGCCCCCGGACAGGGGGCGCGGAGACCCAGTACTTC	CASSPRTGGAETQYF
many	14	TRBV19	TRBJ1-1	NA	TGTGCCAGTACCCAGACAGGCTTGAACACTGAAGCTTTCTTT	CASTQTGLNTEAFF
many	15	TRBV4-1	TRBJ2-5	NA	TGCGCCAGCAGCCAAGGGGGGACGCACCAAGAGACCCAGTACTTC	CASSQGGTHQETQYF
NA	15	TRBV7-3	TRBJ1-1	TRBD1	TGTGCCAGCAGCCCGACACAGGGGATCACGACTGAAGCTTTCTTT	CASSPTQGITTEAFF
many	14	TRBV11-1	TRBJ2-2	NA	TGTGCCAGCAGCTTATCCTCAGGGTCCGGGGAGCTGTTTTTT	CASSLSSGSGELFF
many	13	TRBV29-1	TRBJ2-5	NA	TGCAGCGTTGAGCCGGGGACTGTGGAGACCCAGTACTTC	CSVEPGTVETQYF
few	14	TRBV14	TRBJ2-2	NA	TGTGCCAGCAGCGTAACAGGTTTCACCGGGGAGCTGTTTTTT	CASSVTGFTGELFF
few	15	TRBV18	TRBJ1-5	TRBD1	TGTGCCAGCTCCATGACAGGGGCTAGCAATCAGCCCCAGCATTTT	CASSMTGASNQPQHF
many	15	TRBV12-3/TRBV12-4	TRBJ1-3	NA	TGTGCCAGCAGTCCCATCTACTTCTCTGGAAACACCATATATTTT	CASSPIYFSGNTIYF
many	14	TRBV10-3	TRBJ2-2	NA	TGTGCCATCGTGGAGGGGCTGAACACCGGGGAGCTGTTTTTT	CAIVEGLNTGELFF
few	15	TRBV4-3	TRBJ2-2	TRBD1	TGCGCCAGCAGCCAAGGGGGGAATAGGGGGCCTGAGCTGTTTTTT	CASSQGGNRGPELFF
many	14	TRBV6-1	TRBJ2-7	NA	TGTGCCAGCAGTGAAGTGGGACCAAGCTACGAGCAGTACTTC	CASSEVGPSYEQYF
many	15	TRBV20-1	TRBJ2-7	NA	TGCAGTGCTACTTTTTGGGGCGGTAAAAGGGGCGAGCAGTACTTC	CSATFWGGKRGEQYF
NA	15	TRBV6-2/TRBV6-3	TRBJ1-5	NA	TGTGCCAGCACCACGGGGGGGCTGGGCAATCAGCCCCAGCATTTT	CASTTGGLGNQPQHF
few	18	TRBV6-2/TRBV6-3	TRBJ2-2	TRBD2	TGTGCCAGCAGCCCCGTGGCAGCGGGGGGCCCGAACACCGGGGAGCTGTTTTTT	CASSPVAAGGPNTGELFF
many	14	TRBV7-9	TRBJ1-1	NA	TGTGCCAGCAGATTCAGTACCCTTATGACTGAAGCTTTCTTT	CASRFSTLMTEAFF
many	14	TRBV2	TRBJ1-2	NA	TGTGCCAGATTGGAGAAAAAGGGCAACTATGGCTACACCTTC	CARLEKKGNYGYTF
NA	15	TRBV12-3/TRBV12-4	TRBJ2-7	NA	TGTGCCAGCAGTTTTTGGTCCGGGTCCACCTACGAGCAGTACTTC	CASSFWSGSTYEQYF
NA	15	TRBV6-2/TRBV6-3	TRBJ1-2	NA	TGTGCCAGCAAAGACGGGGGGCGCAACAACTATGGCTACACCTTC	CASKDGGRNNYGYTF
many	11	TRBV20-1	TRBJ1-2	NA	TGCAGTGCTTGGGGTATAGATGGCTACACCTTC	CSAWGIDGYTF
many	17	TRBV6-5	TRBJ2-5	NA	TGTGCCAGCAGTTACTCGACTGGGTCTTTTGGACAAGAGACCCAGTACTTC	CASSYSTGSFGQETQYF
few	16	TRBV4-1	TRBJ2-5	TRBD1	TGCGCCAGCAGCTACCCGGGACAGACCCTCCAAGAGACCCAGTACTTC	CASSYPGQTLQETQYF
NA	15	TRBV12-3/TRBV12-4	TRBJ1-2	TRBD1	TGTGCCAGCAGTCTCTCCTTGGACAGGAGACATGGCTACACCTTC	CASSLSLDRRHGYTF
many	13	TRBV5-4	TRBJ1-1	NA	TGTGCCAGCAGCTTGGCCGGCCAGCTGAACGCTTTCTTT	CASSLAGQLNAFF